The clone carrying this TCR beta chain appeared a single time. Its antigen remains unknown. This CDR3 is built from 16 residues. The germline V gene encodes CDR1 LGHDT and CDR2 YNNKEL (reference sequence). V lost 3 bases and J lost 7; bases outside the gene matches: 10. The data are from a study of T cell responses to AZD1222 COVID-19 vaccine. Overall study findings and caveats: Variant regions that are unmutated are reportedly the target of nearly half of spike-specific TCRs. Females made up more of the donors, who were largely white British, and clonal diversity may have come out too low. Among AZD1222 vaccinees, only five or six were seropositive at baseline.

The table came from immunoSEQ multiplex PCR; TCRdb's copy has only in-frame clones and leaves some out. The sample yields about 150,000 clones, around 95% seen once. The source is an adult in good health. Sequenced here: peripheral blood, sampled on day 0 of AZD1222 vaccination. The gene calls are TRBV3-1 (or the pseudogene TRBV3-2) and TRBJ2-2; 8 nucleotides match TRBD2. The CDR3 is CASSQFGGRKGGELFF. The CDR3 bases are TGTGCCAGCAGCCAGTTTGGCGGGAGGAAAGGCGGGGAGCTGTTTTTT.